This T cell receptor (beta chain) was recorded in a study of long-term antiretroviral therapy in people with HIV. Points from the study as a whole: All time points showed a repertoire dominated by clones expanded before ART. Collection spanned 2004 to 2017; ART regimens may be less effective than current ones.

In regard to this clone: Its antigen is as yet unknown.

The V gene end was trimmed by 2 bases and the J gene end by 4 bases; junction bases not matched to a gene: 0. The CDR3 loop spans 14 amino acids. From germline, CDR1 is MNHNS and CDR2 SASEGT. Researchers ran immunoSEQ v3.0 at survey level. Assay: immunoSEQ multiplex PCR; the TCRdb copy retains only in-frame clones and omits some. The top ten hold over 7% of the sample, which has around 29,000 clones, 95% seen once. The clonotype originates from a man aged 25 to 40 with HIV. The specimen comprised unsorted PBMCs, sampled 5.3 years after starting antiretroviral therapy. This chain joins TRBV6-1 and TRBJ2-3; 10 bases align to TRBD2. CDR3 coding DNA: TGTGCCAGCAGTGAACTAGCGGGGGCAGATACGCAGTATTTT. Its protein is CASSELAGADTQYF.